This T cell receptor beta chain is from a study of blood T cell repertoires in COVID-19. The germline V gene encodes CDR1 LNHDA and CDR2 SQIVND (reference sequence). The V and J ends lost 10 bases and 3 bases respectively, with 12 bases between them. The CDR3 is 13 amino acids. This clone was seen a single time. Repertoires were generated with immunoSEQ multiplex PCR, while TCRdb's copy carries only in-frame clones and drops some. The sample lists 200,000 to 250,000 clones; roughly 90% were seen once. The TCR comes from a man in his 60s with acute or convalescent COVID-19. Sequences were obtained from peripheral blood. The chain employs TRBV19 and TRBJ1-4, with a possible D match to TRBD1 (6 bases). The CDR3 coding sequence is TGTGCCACAGAACAGGGATCTAATGAAAAACTGTTTTTT. Protein sequence: CATEQGSNEKLFF. The full variable domain, completed using reference TRBV19 and TRBJ1-4, is DGGITQSPKYLFRKEGQNVTLSCEQNLNHDAMYWYRQDPGQGLRLIYYSQIVNDFQKGDIAEGYSVSREKKESFPLTVTSAQKNPTAFYLCATEQGSNEKLFFGSGTQLSVL.